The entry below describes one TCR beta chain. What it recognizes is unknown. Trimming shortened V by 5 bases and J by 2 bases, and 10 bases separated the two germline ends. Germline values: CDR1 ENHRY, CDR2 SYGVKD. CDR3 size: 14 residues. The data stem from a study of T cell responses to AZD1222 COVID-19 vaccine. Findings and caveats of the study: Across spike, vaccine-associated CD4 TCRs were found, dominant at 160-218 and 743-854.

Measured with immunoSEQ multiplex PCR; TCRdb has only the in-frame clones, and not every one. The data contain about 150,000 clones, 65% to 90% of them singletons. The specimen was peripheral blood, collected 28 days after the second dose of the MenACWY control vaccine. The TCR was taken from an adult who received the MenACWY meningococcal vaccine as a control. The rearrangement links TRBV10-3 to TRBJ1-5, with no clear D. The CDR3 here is CAISKGGGNQPQHF. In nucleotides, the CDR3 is TGTGCCATCAGTAAGGGCGGTGGCAATCAGCCCCAGCATTTT.